Following are 31 T cell receptor beta chains from one sample sequenced in a study of OX40 agonist ivuxolimab in advanced cancers. Sequenced by immunoSEQ multiplex PCR; TCRdb stores in-frame clones only, minus some. In the table there are 80,000 to 100,000 clones, roughly nine tenths of which are singletons. The input for sequencing was CD4+ or CD8+ T cells sorted from blood, taken in a trial of the OX40 agonist ivuxolimab. All receptors come from an adult with an advanced solid tumor such as melanoma, head and neck, liver or kidney cancer.

The chain employs TRBV28 and TRBJ1-1; TRBD1 is a possible D gene (6 bases). Germline lookup yields CDR1 MDHEN and CDR2 SYDVKM. V shed 7 bases and J shed 12 bases, with 18 bases lying between them. This CDR3 is built from 12 residues. CDR3 sequence reads: CASTGGGLASFF. The DNA of the CDR3 is TGTGCCAGCACTGGTGGGGGGCTTGCATCTTTCTTT.

This chain connects TRBV2 to TRBJ2-3, with D possibly being TRBD2 (6 bases). The CDR3 is 15 residues long. The germline CDR1 and CDR2 sequences are SNHLY and FYNNEI. The ends were cut back, 6 bases at V and 2 bases at J, with 15 bases in the middle. The CDR3, as DNA: TGTGCCAGCAGGGCCCACAGCGGGTTCACAGATACGCAGTATTTT. Translated: CASRAHSGFTDTQYF.

The genes are TRBV30 and TRBJ1-2; D perhaps matches TRBD1 (5 bases). The V end was cut by 5 bases, the J end by 8 bases, with 18 bases between. Germline V CDR1 and CDR2: GTSNPN, SVGIG (reference sequence). This CDR3 spans 13 amino acids. CDR3 region: CAWERGASGGYTF. The DNA for the CDR3 is TGTGCCTGGGAACGGGGCGCGTCGGGAGGCTACACCTTC.

This clone occurred once. The J gene is TRBJ1-1, the V gene TRBV19; D not resolved. V shed 6 bases and J shed 8 bases, with 10 bases lying between them. CDR3 length: 11 residues. Germline values: CDR1 LNHDA, CDR2 SQIVND (reference sequence). The CDR3 loop is CASRTEVEAFF. The DNA of the CDR3 is TGTGCCAGTAGGACCGAAGTAGAAGCTTTCTTT.

CDR3 sequence reads: CASSFDSPNTDTQYF. As DNA, the CDR3 is TGCGCCAGCAGCTTTGACAGCCCAAACACAGATACGCAGTATTTT. This sequence joins TRBV5-1 and TRBJ2-3; possibly TRBD1 for D (5 bases). Germline-derived CDR1 and CDR2 are SGHRS and YFSETQ. V shed 2 bases and J shed 2 bases, with 12 bases lying between them. The CDR3 spans 15 residues.

The V call is TRBV10-3, the J call TRBJ1-2, with TRBD1 identical over 9 bases. Germline V gene lookup returns CDR1 ENHRY and CDR2 SYGVKD. Trimming cost V 4 bases and J 8 bases; bases outside gene matches: 5. The CDR3 contains 13 residues. CDR3: CAISGRQGDGYTF. CDR3 in DNA: TGTGCCATCAGTGGGAGACAGGGGGACGGCTACACCTTC.

This chain links TRBV6-5 with TRBJ1-3; D not resolved. Germline V lookup: CDR1 MNHEY, CDR2 SVGAGI. The CDR3 is 15 amino acids. CDR3 loop: CTGSYDLLSGNTIYF. The DNA for the CDR3 is TGTACCGGCAGTTACGACTTACTCTCTGGAAACACCATATATTTT.

This chain uses TRBV18 with TRBJ2-3, with 9 bases identical to TRBD1. The germline CDR1 and CDR2 sequences are KGHSH and LQKENI. After removal of 5 bases from V and 7 bases from J, the junction contained 7 bases not matched to a gene. CDR3 length: 14 amino acids. In nucleotides, the CDR3 is TGTGCCAGCTCAAGGACAGGGGACACTAATACGCAGTATTTT. Protein product: CASSRTGDTNTQYF.

The V and J genes are TRBV5-6 and TRBJ2-3; 8 bases map to TRBD2. J was trimmed by 8 bases and V by 2 bases; bases with no gene match: 4. CDR3 length: 13 amino acids. Germline lookup yields CDR1 SGHDT and CDR2 YYEEEE. The CDR3 here is CASSLTSGGTQYF. CDR3 DNA: TGTGCCAGCAGCTTAACCAGCGGGGGTACGCAGTATTTT.

The J gene is TRBJ2-7, the V gene TRBV7-9; D perhaps matches TRBD2 (6 bases). In germline, CDR1 is SEHNR, CDR2 FQNEAQ (reference sequence). V was trimmed by 4 bases and J by 0 bases, leaving 7 bases between them. CDR3 size: 13 residues. The DNA of the CDR3 is TGTGCCAGCAGCTCGGGACTCTCCTACGAGCAGTACTTC. Encoded protein: CASSSGLSYEQYF.

The chain links TRBV6-5 to TRBJ2-2; D is undetermined. V was cut by 0 bases and J by 1 base, with 6 bases left in between. Germline loops: CDR1 MNHEY, CDR2 SVGAGI. The length of the CDR3 is 15 residues. The CDR3 reads CASSYSTVNTGELFF. CDR3 in DNA: TGTGCCAGCAGTTACTCTACAGTGAACACCGGGGAGCTGTTTTTT.

The rearrangement uses TRBV28 and TRBJ1-1; D unresolved. The CDR3 runs 13 residues. In germline, CDR1 is MDHEN, CDR2 SYDVKM. Trimming took 2 bases from V and 10 from J, leaving 14 bases between them. The CDR3 region has the DNA TGTGCCAGCAGTTTAGGGAACAGATTAGGAGCTTTCTTT. This codes for CASSLGNRLGAFF.

The chain uses TRBV7-9 and TRBJ1-1; 12 bases are a match to TRBD1. V lost 5 bases, J lost 0 bases, and 7 bases stayed unmatched. Germline-derived CDR1 and CDR2 are SEHNR and FQNEAQ (reference sequence). The CDR3 runs to 17 residues. The CDR3 region is CASSGGTGGALNTEAFF. The CDR3 DNA is TGTGCCAGCAGCGGAGGGACAGGGGGCGCCCTGAACACTGAAGCTTTCTTT.

In regard to this clone: Its ends do not fully match the called genes, so a read error is possible. Additional DNA sequences in this sample encode the identical CDR3. The CDR3 reads CASSIFSGSNTGELFF. The CDR3 nucleotides read TGTGCCAGTAGTATTTTTAGCGGATCGAACACCGGGGAACTGTTTTTT. V usage is TRBV19 and J usage is TRBJ2-2; possibly TRBD2 for D (6 bases). The CDR3 extends over 16 amino acids. Germline loops: CDR1 LNHDA, CDR2 SQIVND (reference sequence).

The V call is TRBV7-8, the J call TRBJ1-5, with no clear D. This CDR3 spans 14 amino acids. V lost 5 bases and J 1 base, leaving 9 bases between the germline ends. Germline V CDR1 and CDR2: SGHVS, FQNEAQ. The CDR3 bases are TGTGCCAGCAGCCCCGGACCGAGCAATCAGCCCCAGCATTTT. Translation gives CASSPGPSNQPQHF.

The chain links TRBV6-5 to TRBJ1-5; TRBD1 matches 8 bases. Germline CDR1 MNHEY, CDR2 SVGAGI. J lost 7 bases, V lost 5 bases, and 7 bases had no gene match. The CDR3 is 14 residues long. The CDR3 bases are TGTGCCAGCAGTAACCCAGGGGGCAGGCAGCCCCAGCATTTT. Translating gives CASSNPGGRQPQHF.

The V gene is TRBV11-2, the J gene TRBJ1-2, with TRBD1 identical over 10 bases. CDR3 length: 14 amino acids. From germline, CDR1 is SGHAT and CDR2 FQNNGV. With 4 bases clipped from V and 4 bases from J, the junction kept 3 bases outside the gene matches. In DNA form, the CDR3 reads TGTGCCAGCAGCTCGTGGACAGGGGGCTATGGCTACACCTTC. Its protein product is CASSSWTGGYGYTF. The entire variable domain, with the rest obtained from reference TRBV11-2 and TRBJ1-2, is as follows: EAGVAQSPRYKIIEKRQSVAFWCNPISGHATLYWYQQILGQGPKLLIQFQNNGVVDDSQLPKDRFSAERLKGVDSTLKIQPAKLEDSAVYLCASSSWTGGYGYTFGSGTRLTVV.

V gene TRBV19 combines with J gene TRBJ2-1; 9 bases fit TRBD1. Germline V gene lookup returns CDR1 LNHDA and CDR2 SQIVND (reference sequence). CDR3 size: 14 residues. J was trimmed by 6 bases and V by 4 bases; bases with no gene match: 4. CDR3 loop: CASSTMTGGNEQFF. CDR3 DNA: TGTGCCAGTAGTACGATGACAGGGGGCAATGAGCAGTTCTTC.

The chain uses TRBV4-1 and TRBJ2-5, with a tentative D call TRBD2 (7 bases). The end of the DNA fits TRBJ2-7 better, so the J call may be wrong. Per germline, CDR1 MGHRA and CDR2 YSYEKL. This CDR3 spans 13 amino acids. Here the CDR3 DNA reads TGCGCCAGCATGGGGGGGCAGACCTACGAGCAGTACTTC. Its translation is CASMGGQTYEQYF.

In its sample, this clone was seen many times. The chain couples TRBV19 to TRBJ1-5, with no clear D. This CDR3 region has 15 residues. Trimming pared 10 bases from V and 3 bases from J, leaving 19 bases between. Germline V gene sequence: CDR1 LNHDA, CDR2 SQIVND (reference sequence). The CDR3 loop reads CATKGPEAYNQPQHF. The CDR3 DNA sequence: TGTGCCACTAAGGGTCCGGAGGCCTACAATCAGCCCCAGCATTTT.

The chain joins TRBV7-9 to TRBJ2-3; TRBD2 agrees at 14 bases. This CDR3 has 16 residues. V lost 5 bases, J lost 3 bases, and 4 bases stayed unmatched. Germline CDR1 SEHNR, CDR2 FQNEAQ (reference sequence). Here the CDR3 reads CASSRGLAGGTDTQYF. DNA of the CDR3: TGTGCCAGCAGCCGTGGACTAGCGGGAGGTACAGATACGCAGTATTTT.

Sample share makes this clone medium-sized. This CDR3 is also generated by other DNA sequences in the sample. The chain joins TRBV5-1 to TRBJ2-1; no clear D gene. V shed 5 bases and J shed 0 bases, with 9 bases lying between them. Germline-derived CDR1 and CDR2 are SGHRS and YFSETQ. The CDR3 length is 14 residues. CDR3 DNA: TGCGCCAGCAGTCCGTACAGCTCCTACAATGAGCAGTTCTTC. Protein: CASSPYSSYNEQFF. The complete variable domain, with remaining parts taken from reference TRBV5-1 and TRBJ2-1, reads KAGVTQTPRYLIKTRGQQVTLSCSPISGHRSVSWYQQTPGQGLQFLFEYFSETQRNKGNFPGRFSGRQFSNSRSEMNVSTLELGDSALYLCASSPYSSYNEQFFGPGTRLTVL.

The chain couples TRBV27 to TRBJ2-5; TRBD2 matches at 10 bases. The ends lost 5 bases at V and 11 bases at J; junction bases unmatched: 2. Germline assignment: CDR1 MNHEY and CDR2 SMNVEV (reference sequence). There are 11 residues in the CDR3. CDR3 protein: CASSSGRAQYF. CDR3 bases: TGTGCCAGCAGTAGCGGGAGGGCGCAGTACTTC.

The CDR3 sequence: CAISEGGALDNQPQHF. CDR3 nucleotides: TGTGCCATCAGTGAAGGAGGGGCATTGGACAATCAGCCCCAGCATTTT. The V gene is TRBV10-3, the J gene TRBJ1-5, with D maybe TRBD1 (5 bases). V shed 3 bases and J shed 3 bases, with 15 bases lying between them. This CDR3 region has 16 residues. Germline CDR1 reads ENHRY; CDR2 reads SYGVKD.

In this sample, this clone turned up once. This chain connects TRBV7-8 to TRBJ1-1; D is possibly TRBD1 (6 bases). This CDR3 is 14 amino acids long. Germline V gene data show CDR1 as SGHVS and CDR2 as FQNEAQ. V lost 7 bases and J 5 bases, leaving 17 bases between the germline ends. CDR3 nucleotide sequence: TGTGCCAGCACACCACAGGGAGTAGGAACTGAAGCTTTCTTT. This gives the protein CASTPQGVGTEAFF.

The DNA for the CDR3 is TGTGCTGCTGGGGACTATGGCTACACCTTC. It encodes CAAGDYGYTF. V gene TRBV30 combines with J gene TRBJ1-2; no firm D call. Germline-derived CDR1 and CDR2 are GTSNPN and SVGIG (reference sequence). The CDR3 runs to 10 residues.

The table lists this clone with a count of one. The J gene is TRBJ2-1, the V gene TRBV6-1; 7 bases align to TRBD1. CDR3 size: 14 residues. Trimming took 6 bases from V and 1 from J; bases not matched to a gene: 3. CDR1 and CDR2 (germline): MNHNS, SASEGT. The CDR3 coding sequence is TGTGCCAGCAGCCCGGGACAGTCCTACAATGAGCAGTTCTTC. Translated: CASSPGQSYNEQFF.

V and J are TRBV30 and TRBJ2-2, with D hard to call. Deletions cut 0 bases from V and 0 bases from J, with 5 bases between. Germline lookup yields CDR1 GTSNPN and CDR2 SVGIG (reference sequence). The CDR3 sequence is 14 residues long. CDR3 residues: CAWSVDSNTGELFF. The CDR3, as DNA: TGTGCCTGGAGTGTAGACTCGAACACCGGGGAGCTGTTTTTT. Looking up the rest from reference TRBV30 and TRBJ2-2 gives the full variable domain: SQTIHQWPATLVQPVGSPLSLECTVEGTSNPNLYWYRQAAGRGLQLLFYSVGIGQISSEVPQNLSASRPQDRQFILSSKKLLLSDSGFYLCAWSVDSNTGELFFGEGSRLTVL.

This clone was seen more than once but under ten times. This sequence joins TRBV6-1 and TRBJ1-1; perhaps TRBD1 as D (5 bases). V lost 5 bases to trimming and J lost 0 bases, with 10 bases between them. The CDR3 extends over 14 amino acids. Germline loops: CDR1 MNHNS, CDR2 SASEGT. The CDR3 is CASSSWGLNTEAFF. CDR3 bases: TGTGCCAGCAGTTCATGGGGCCTGAACACTGAAGCTTTCTTT.

The chain employs TRBV7-2 and TRBJ2-1, with D tentatively TRBD1 or TRBD2 (6 bases each). The germline V gene has CDR1 SGHTA and CDR2 FQGNSA. This CDR3 has 13 residues. The V end was cut by 5 bases, the J end by 9 bases, with 14 bases between. The CDR3 DNA sequence: TGTGCCAGCAGCGCAGGCCGGGGGCTTGAGCAGTTCTTC. Residues: CASSAGRGLEQFF.

The genes are TRBV30 and TRBJ1-6; D remains unclear. The germline gives CDR1 GTSNPN, CDR2 SVGIG (reference sequence). The CDR3 is 14 residues long. The V gene lost 5 bases and the J gene lost 4 bases, with 12 bases spanning the gap. CDR3: CAWRTPSYNSPLHF. The CDR3 coding sequence is TGTGCCTGGCGGACTCCATCGTATAATTCACCCCTCCACTTT.